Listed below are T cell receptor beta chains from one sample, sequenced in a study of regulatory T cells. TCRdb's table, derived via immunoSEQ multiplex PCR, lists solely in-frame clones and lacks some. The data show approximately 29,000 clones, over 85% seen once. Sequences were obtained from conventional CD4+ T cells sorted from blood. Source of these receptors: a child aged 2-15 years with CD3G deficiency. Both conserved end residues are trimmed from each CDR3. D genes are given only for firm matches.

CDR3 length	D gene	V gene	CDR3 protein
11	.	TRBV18	ASSGRVHNEQF
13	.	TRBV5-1	ASNFGGGRKETQY
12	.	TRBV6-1	ASSHLGPSYEQY
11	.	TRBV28	ASSSHGLGEQY
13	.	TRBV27	ASKPSIRAPTEAF
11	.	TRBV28	ASSFQIQETQY
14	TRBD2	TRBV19	ASSQRLAGTTGELF
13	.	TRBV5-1	ASSPSGTHTGELF
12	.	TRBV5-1	ASSLGDGASEQY
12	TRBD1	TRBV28	ASSSIGQGGGYT
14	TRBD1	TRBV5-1	ASSHGTGGRTGELF
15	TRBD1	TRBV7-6	ASSTRSGTGGGETQY
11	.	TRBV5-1	ASSSNGADEQY
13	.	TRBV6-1	ASTSRRDNSYEQY
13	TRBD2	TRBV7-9	ASSLAGGRTDTQY
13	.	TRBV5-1	ASSLDPGPTNEQF
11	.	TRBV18	ASSPRFTDTQY
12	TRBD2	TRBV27	ASSRRTSDNEQF
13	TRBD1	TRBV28	ASSGGDRGKNIQY
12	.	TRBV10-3	AIRTNRDTGELF
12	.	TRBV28	ASSPIAGLNIQY
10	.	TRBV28	ASSRSNQPQH
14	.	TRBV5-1	ASSLVQGLDTGELF
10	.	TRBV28	SAGTIKDTQY
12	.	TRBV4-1	ASSQGLDSYEQY